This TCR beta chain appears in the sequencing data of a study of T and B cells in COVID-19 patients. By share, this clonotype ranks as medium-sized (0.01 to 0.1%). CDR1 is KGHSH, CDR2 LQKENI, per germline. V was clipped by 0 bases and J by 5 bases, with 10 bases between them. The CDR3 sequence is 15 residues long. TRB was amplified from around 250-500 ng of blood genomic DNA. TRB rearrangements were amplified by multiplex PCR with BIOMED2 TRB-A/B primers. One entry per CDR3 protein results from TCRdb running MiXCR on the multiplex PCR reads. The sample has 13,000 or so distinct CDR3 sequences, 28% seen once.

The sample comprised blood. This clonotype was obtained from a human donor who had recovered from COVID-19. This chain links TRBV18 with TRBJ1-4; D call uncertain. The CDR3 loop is CASSPPSQSNEKLFF. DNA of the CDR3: TGTGCCAGCTCACCACCGTCCCAGTCGAATGAAAAACTGTTTTTT.